This T cell receptor (beta chain) was found in a study of shared clonotypes between healthy human individuals. Donors were healthy HIV-negative adults without recent acute infections or vaccinations. The method was immunoSEQ multiplex PCR; TCRdb's version includes in-frame clones alone and lacks a portion of them. The sample lists about half a million clones; 70% to 80% were seen once. The origin of this receptor is a middle-aged woman in good health. Some clones in this sample may be carry-over from other donors' samples. Sequenced: PBMCs.

The CDR3 loop reads CASSEDPTSGRRRNEQFF. In DNA, the CDR3 is TGTGCCAGCAGTGAAGATCCCACTAGCGGGAGAAGAAGGAATGAGCAGTTCTTC. The chain joins TRBV2 to TRBJ2-1; the match to TRBD2 covers 11 bases. This CDR3 has 18 residues. V was pared by 1 base and J by 7 bases, with 12 bases of the junction left unmatched. CDR1 and CDR2 from the germline V gene are SNHLY and FYNNEI.